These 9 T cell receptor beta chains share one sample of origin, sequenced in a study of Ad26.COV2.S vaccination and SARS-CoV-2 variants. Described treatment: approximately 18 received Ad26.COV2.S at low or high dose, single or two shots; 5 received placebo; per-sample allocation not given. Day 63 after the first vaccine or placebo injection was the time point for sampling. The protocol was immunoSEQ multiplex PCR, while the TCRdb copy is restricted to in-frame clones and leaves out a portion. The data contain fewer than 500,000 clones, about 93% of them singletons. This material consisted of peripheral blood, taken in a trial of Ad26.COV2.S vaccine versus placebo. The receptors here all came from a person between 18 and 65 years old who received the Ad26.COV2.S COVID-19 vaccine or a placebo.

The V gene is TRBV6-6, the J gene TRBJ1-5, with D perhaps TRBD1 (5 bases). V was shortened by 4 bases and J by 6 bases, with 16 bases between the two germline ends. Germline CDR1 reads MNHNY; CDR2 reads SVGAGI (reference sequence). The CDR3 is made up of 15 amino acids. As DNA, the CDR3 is TGTGCCAGCAGTTCACAATTTTTAGACAGTCAGCCCCAGCATTTT. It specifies CASSSQFLDSQPQHF.

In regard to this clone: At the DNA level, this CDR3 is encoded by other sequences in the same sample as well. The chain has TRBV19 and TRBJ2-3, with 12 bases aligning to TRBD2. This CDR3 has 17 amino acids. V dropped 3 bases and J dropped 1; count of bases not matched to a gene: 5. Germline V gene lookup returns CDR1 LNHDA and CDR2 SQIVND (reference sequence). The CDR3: CASSIPRLAGGTDTQYF. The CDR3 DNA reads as TGTGCCAGTAGTATCCCCAGACTAGCGGGAGGCACAGATACGCAGTATTTT. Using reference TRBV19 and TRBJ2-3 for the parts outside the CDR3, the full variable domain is DGGITQSPKYLFRKEGQNVTLSCEQNLNHDAMYWYRQDPGQGLRLIYYSQIVNDFQKGDIAEGYSVSREKKESFPLTVTSAQKNPTAFYLCASSIPRLAGGTDTQYFGPGTRLTVL.

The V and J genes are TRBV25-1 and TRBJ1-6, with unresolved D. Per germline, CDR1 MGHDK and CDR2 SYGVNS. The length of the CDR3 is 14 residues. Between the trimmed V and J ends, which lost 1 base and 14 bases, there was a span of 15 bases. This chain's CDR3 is CASSESTGVRALHF. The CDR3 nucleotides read TGTGCCAGCAGTGAATCGACCGGGGTCCGGGCCCTCCACTTT.

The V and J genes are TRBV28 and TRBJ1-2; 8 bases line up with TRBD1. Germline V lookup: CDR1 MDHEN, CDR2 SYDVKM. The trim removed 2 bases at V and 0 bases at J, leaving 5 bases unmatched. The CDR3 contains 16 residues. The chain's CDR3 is CASSLAGTGTNYGYTF. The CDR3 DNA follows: TGTGCCAGCAGTTTAGCGGGGACAGGAACTAACTATGGCTACACCTTC.

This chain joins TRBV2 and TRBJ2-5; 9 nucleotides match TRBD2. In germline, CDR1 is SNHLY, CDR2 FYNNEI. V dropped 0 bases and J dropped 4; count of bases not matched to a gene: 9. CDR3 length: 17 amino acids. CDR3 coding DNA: TGTGCCAGCAGTGAAGCGAAGGAGGGCGGGAGGGGAGAGACCCAGTACTTC. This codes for CASSEAKEGGRGETQYF.

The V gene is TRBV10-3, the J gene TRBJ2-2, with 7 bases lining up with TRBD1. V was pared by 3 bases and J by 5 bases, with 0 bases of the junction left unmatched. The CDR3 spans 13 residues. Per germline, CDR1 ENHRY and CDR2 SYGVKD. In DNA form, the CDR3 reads TGTGCCATCAGTGAACAGGGGACCGGGGAGCTGTTTTTT. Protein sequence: CAISEQGTGELFF.

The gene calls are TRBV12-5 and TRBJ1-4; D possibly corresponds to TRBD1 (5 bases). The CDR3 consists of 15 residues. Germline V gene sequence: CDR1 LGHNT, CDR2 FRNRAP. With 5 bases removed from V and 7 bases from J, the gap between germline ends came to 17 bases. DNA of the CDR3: TGTGCTAGTGGTCTCCCTGGGGCGGTAGGTGAAAAACTGTTTTTT. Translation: CASGLPGAVGEKLFF.

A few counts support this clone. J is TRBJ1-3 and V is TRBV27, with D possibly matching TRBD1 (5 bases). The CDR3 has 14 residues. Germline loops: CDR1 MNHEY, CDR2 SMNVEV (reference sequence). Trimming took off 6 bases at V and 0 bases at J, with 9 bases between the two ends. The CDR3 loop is CASSAGYSGNTIYF. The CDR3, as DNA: TGTGCCAGCAGCGCAGGGTACTCTGGAAACACCATATATTTT.

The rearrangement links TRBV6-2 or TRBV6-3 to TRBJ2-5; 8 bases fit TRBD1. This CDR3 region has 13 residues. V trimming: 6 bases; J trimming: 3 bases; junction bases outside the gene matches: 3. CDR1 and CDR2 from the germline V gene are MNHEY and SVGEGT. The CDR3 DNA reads TGTGCCAGCAGCCCGGACAGGGAAGAGACCCAGTACTTC. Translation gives CASSPDREETQYF.